A selection of T cell receptor beta chains follows, all from one sample in a study of T cells in Graves' hyperthyroidism and ophthalmopathy. Using its own MiXCR run on the multiplex PCR reads, TCRdb lists one record per CDR3 protein. The table has about 300,000 distinct CDR3 sequences, 20% to 25% seen once. The sequenced sample consisted of blood. The receptors originated from a man aged 35 to 55 with Graves' hyperthyroidism that later progressed to Graves' ophthalmopathy. Both conserved end residues are part of each CDR3. The D gene is left open where the match is weak. Some rows have no size entry. The others give once, few or many, or a class for an expanded clone.

J gene: TRBJ1-2; V gene: TRBV10-3; clone size: .; D gene: .; CDR3 DNA: TGTGCCATCAGCCCCCCAGGGTACTATGGCTACACCTTC; CDR3 protein: CAISPPGYYGYTF
J gene: TRBJ2-2; V gene: TRBV11-1; clone size: many; D gene: TRBD2; CDR3 DNA: TGTGCCAGCAGTCGACTAGCCGGGAACACCGGGGAGCTGTTTTTT; CDR3 protein: CASSRLAGNTGELFF
J gene: TRBJ2-7; V gene: TRBV6-5; clone size: many; D gene: TRBD2; CDR3 DNA: TGTGCCAGCAGTTACGGACTAGCGGGCCCATACGAGCAGTACTTC; CDR3 protein: CASSYGLAGPYEQYF
J gene: TRBJ1-2; V gene: TRBV19; clone size: many; D gene: .; CDR3 DNA: TGTGCCAGTAGTATGCTGGGGAGTCAGGGCTACACCTTC; CDR3 protein: CASSMLGSQGYTF
J gene: TRBJ1-1; V gene: TRBV19; clone size: few; D gene: .; CDR3 DNA: TGTGCCAGTAGTATCGGTGTAGTCTCTGAAGCTTTCTTT; CDR3 protein: CASSIGVVSEAFF
J gene: TRBJ2-2; V gene: TRBV6-5; clone size: many; D gene: .; CDR3 DNA: TGTGCCAGCGGGGTGAACACCGGGGAGCTGTTTTTT; CDR3 protein: CASGVNTGELFF
J gene: TRBJ2-7; V gene: TRBV12-3/TRBV12-4; clone size: many; D gene: .; CDR3 DNA: TGTGCCAGCAGTTTCTGGCGGGACGGTGTCGAGCAGTACTTC; CDR3 protein: CASSFWRDGVEQYF
J gene: TRBJ1-2; V gene: TRBV5-1; clone size: many; D gene: TRBD1; CDR3 DNA: TGCGCCAGCAGCCCATGGGGACAGGGGGCGTTGAACTATGGCTACACCTTC; CDR3 protein: CASSPWGQGALNYGYTF
J gene: TRBJ2-7; V gene: TRBV4-2; clone size: many; D gene: .; CDR3 DNA: TGTGCCAGCAGCCAAGATTCGGGCCGACCCTACGAGCAGTACTTC; CDR3 protein: CASSQDSGRPYEQYF
J gene: TRBJ2-5; V gene: TRBV11-2; clone size: once; D gene: .; CDR3 DNA: TGTGCCAGCGGCGGGACAGATTACCAAGAGACCCAGTACTTC; CDR3 protein: CASGGTDYQETQYF
J gene: TRBJ2-2; V gene: TRBV19; clone size: many; D gene: .; CDR3 DNA: TGTGCCACAAGTCAATGGGGCACCGGGGAGCTGTTTTTT; CDR3 protein: CATSQWGTGELFF
J gene: TRBJ2-7; V gene: TRBV30; clone size: many; D gene: .; CDR3 DNA: TGTGCCTGGAGTGTACAAGGACCCCTCGAGCAGTACTTC; CDR3 protein: CAWSVQGPLEQYF
J gene: TRBJ1-5; V gene: TRBV20-1; clone size: many; D gene: TRBD1; CDR3 DNA: TGCAGTGGGAGAAAAGGACAGGTCAATCAGCCCCAGCATTTT; CDR3 protein: CSGRKGQVNQPQHF
J gene: TRBJ2-7; V gene: TRBV7-2; clone size: .; D gene: .; CDR3 DNA: TGTGCCAGCAGCCAGAGTGGCGAGCAGTACTTC; CDR3 protein: CASSQSGEQYF
J gene: TRBJ1-2; V gene: TRBV24-1; clone size: few; D gene: .; CDR3 DNA: TGTGCCACCAGTGGTGCCGACAGGCGGGGAAACGGCTACACCTTC; CDR3 protein: CATSGADRRGNGYTF
J gene: TRBJ2-5; V gene: TRBV28; clone size: once; D gene: TRBD1; CDR3 DNA: TGTGCCACCTTAACAGGGGGCGTCGGAGAGACCCAGTACTTC; CDR3 protein: CATLTGGVGETQYF
J gene: TRBJ1-2; V gene: TRBV6-2/TRBV6-3; clone size: .; D gene: .; CDR3 DNA: TGTGCCAGCAGTTTAGATTGGGTTGGCTACACCTTC; CDR3 protein: CASSLDWVGYTF
J gene: TRBJ1-2; V gene: TRBV19; clone size: .; D gene: .; CDR3 DNA: TGTGCCAGTAGTCCTCGAGTGACATCGTCTAACTATGGCTACACCTTC; CDR3 protein: CASSPRVTSSNYGYTF
J gene: TRBJ2-7; V gene: TRBV6-5; clone size: .; D gene: .; CDR3 DNA: TGTGCCAGCAGTTACCAACAGGACTACGAGCAGTACTTC; CDR3 protein: CASSYQQDYEQYF
J gene: TRBJ2-7; V gene: TRBV7-3; clone size: .; D gene: TRBD2; CDR3 DNA: TGTGCCAGCAGCTCCCACGGGACTAGCGGTTTGGTGAAGCAGTACTTC; CDR3 protein: CASSSHGTSGLVKQYF
J gene: TRBJ2-5; V gene: TRBV11-2; clone size: .; D gene: .; CDR3 DNA: TGTGCCAGCAGCTTGCAGGGTTCTAGGGAGACCCAGTACTTC; CDR3 protein: CASSLQGSRETQYF
J gene: TRBJ2-5; V gene: TRBV29-1; clone size: .; D gene: .; CDR3 DNA: TGCAGCGTCGACGGATGGGATGGGGAGACCCAGTACTTC; CDR3 protein: CSVDGWDGETQYF
J gene: TRBJ1-3; V gene: TRBV30; clone size: many; D gene: TRBD1; CDR3 DNA: TGTGCCTGGAGTCCCACCCGGACAGGCTTCTTTGGAAACACCATATATTTT; CDR3 protein: CAWSPTRTGFFGNTIYF
J gene: TRBJ1-2; V gene: TRBV7-2; clone size: .; D gene: .; CDR3 DNA: TGTGCCAGCAGCTTAGCGCACGGGAACTATGGCTACACCTTC; CDR3 protein: CASSLAHGNYGYTF
J gene: TRBJ2-5; V gene: TRBV4-1; clone size: many; D gene: .; CDR3 DNA: TGCGCCAGCAGCCAAGACCCAGGGAACACTGGGACCCAGTACTTC; CDR3 protein: CASSQDPGNTGTQYF
J gene: TRBJ2-5; V gene: TRBV7-9; clone size: .; D gene: .; CDR3 DNA: TGTGCCAGCAGCCAAGATCGGGGGAGTGGAGAGACCCAGTACTTC; CDR3 protein: CASSQDRGSGETQYF
J gene: TRBJ1-1; V gene: TRBV6-5; clone size: .; D gene: .; CDR3 DNA: TGTGCCAGCAGTTCGGGGGTTCGCACTGAAGCTTTCTTT; CDR3 protein: CASSSGVRTEAFF
J gene: TRBJ1-1; V gene: TRBV12-3/TRBV12-4; clone size: .; D gene: .; CDR3 DNA: TGTGCCAGCAGAGGGAACTCCGAAGCTTTCTTT; CDR3 protein: CASRGNSEAFF
J gene: TRBJ1-2; V gene: TRBV6-2/TRBV6-3; clone size: .; D gene: .; CDR3 DNA: TGTGCCAGCAGTTACGGGAGGACAAACGAGGGCTACACCTTC; CDR3 protein: CASSYGRTNEGYTF
J gene: TRBJ2-7; V gene: TRBV24-1; clone size: .; D gene: TRBD1; CDR3 DNA: TGTGCCACCAGTGATCCGGGACAGCTGTACGAGCAGTACTTC; CDR3 protein: CATSDPGQLYEQYF
J gene: TRBJ1-1; V gene: TRBV18; clone size: .; D gene: .; CDR3 DNA: TGTGCCAGCTCACAGGGGTTTTTCGCTGGCGCTGAAGCTTTCTTT; CDR3 protein: CASSQGFFAGAEAFF
J gene: TRBJ1-2; V gene: TRBV27; clone size: .; D gene: .; CDR3 DNA: TGTGCCAGCAGGCTACAGGGCAACTATGGCTACACCTTC; CDR3 protein: CASRLQGNYGYTF
J gene: TRBJ2-5; V gene: TRBV27; clone size: .; D gene: TRBD1; CDR3 DNA: TGTGCCAGCACAAGGAGCAGGGGGCCCCGAGAGACCCAGTACTTC; CDR3 protein: CASTRSRGPRETQYF
J gene: TRBJ1-2; V gene: TRBV6-5; clone size: many; D gene: .; CDR3 DNA: TGTGCCAGCAGTTACTCGCCCAGGCCGGGGTATGGCTACACCTTC; CDR3 protein: CASSYSPRPGYGYTF
J gene: TRBJ2-7; V gene: TRBV28; clone size: .; D gene: TRBD1; CDR3 DNA: TGTGCCAGCAGCGGGGCTGGGACAGGGGGCTACGAGCAGTACTTC; CDR3 protein: CASSGAGTGGYEQYF